The 19 T cell receptor beta chains in this list originate from one sample, sequenced in a study of blood T cell repertoires in COVID-19. Generated by immunoSEQ multiplex PCR, the TCRdb table keeps only in-frame clones and is missing some. The table lists under 35,000 clones, around 85% of them singletons, with 7% to 7.5% in the top ten. Material: peripheral blood. The receptors originated from a human donor in a cohort sampled during active COVID-19.

The chain links TRBV14 to TRBJ1-1, with D perhaps matching TRBD1 (5 bases). Looked up from germline, CDR1 is SGHDN and CDR2 is FVKESK. The CDR3 extends over 14 amino acids. The V end lost 1 base, the J end lost 7 bases, and 13 bases lay between the germline ends. The CDR3 here is CASSQVGRGGEAFF. For the CDR3, the DNA is TGTGCCAGCAGCCAAGTCGGCCGGGGGGGTGAAGCTTTCTTT.

The chain joins TRBV2 to TRBJ1-5; 12 nucleotides match TRBD1. The CDR3 is 17 amino acids. The germline V gene has CDR1 SNHLY and CDR2 FYNNEI. Trimming at V came to 6 bases and at J to 7 bases, leaving 13 bases not matched to a gene. Here the CDR3 DNA reads TGTGCCAGCAGCAAGTGGGGGACAGGGGGCGAGAGGCAGCCCCAGCATTTT. Translated: CASSKWGTGGERQPQHF.

The chain carries TRBV10-3 and TRBJ1-1; no clear D gene. Trimming removed 4 bases at V and 1 base at J, with 7 bases between. Germline CDR1 reads ENHRY; CDR2 reads SYGVKD. This CDR3 spans 13 amino acids. The chain's CDR3 is CAISVGTNTEAFF. DNA for the CDR3: TGTGCCATCAGTGTTGGCACGAACACTGAAGCTTTCTTT.

As for this clone: This same CDR3 is encoded by further DNA sequences in the sample. The gene calls are TRBV2 and TRBJ1-6; weak D call: TRBD1 (5 bases). The germline CDR1 and CDR2 sequences are SNHLY and FYNNEI. Trimming stripped 1 base from V and 10 bases from J, with 14 bases between. CDR3 size: 15 residues. The CDR3 is CASSEGGGVGSPLHF. CDR3 nucleotide sequence: TGTGCCAGCAGTGAAGGAGGAGGGGTGGGGTCACCCCTCCACTTT. Full variable domain (remainder filled in from reference TRBV2 and TRBJ1-6): EPEVTQTPSHQVTQMGQEVILRCVPISNHLYFYWYRQILGQKVEFLVSFYNNEISEKSEIFDDQFSVERPDGSNFTLKIRSTKLEDSAMYFCASSEGGGVGSPLHFGNGTRLTVT.

For the CDR3, the DNA is TGTGCCAGCAGCTTAGTGGGGACAGGGCTAGAGACCCAGTACTTC. Its translation is CASSLVGTGLETQYF. This sequence joins TRBV11-2 and TRBJ2-5; 9 bases are shared with TRBD1. This CDR3 has 15 residues. The germline gives CDR1 SGHAT, CDR2 FQNNGV. Trimming removed 1 base from V and 4 bases from J; junction bases left unmatched: 4.

The chain is built from TRBV6-4 and TRBJ1-2; 8 bases agree with TRBD1. The CDR3 extends over 14 amino acids. Germline V gene lookup returns CDR1 MRHNA and CDR2 SNTAGT. The junction had 8 bases not matched to a gene; V was cut back by 7 bases and J by 4 bases. The CDR3 DNA sequence: TGTGCCAGCAAAGATACCGGGACAGGCTATGGCTACACCTTC. Its protein is CASKDTGTGYGYTF.

This clone was seen just once. The V and J genes are TRBV28 and TRBJ2-7; D uncertain. Trimming shortened V by 7 bases and J by 6 bases, and 13 bases separated the two germline ends. This CDR3 has 12 amino acids. Germline-derived CDR1 and CDR2 are MDHEN and SYDVKM. The CDR3 nucleotides are TGTGCCAGCAAAACCGCTATCCTCGAGCAGTACTTC. It encodes CASKTAILEQYF.

The chain employs TRBV9 and TRBJ1-2; D unclear. CDR3 size: 14 residues. Between the trimmed V and J ends, which lost 0 bases and 2 bases, there was a span of 8 bases. Germline assignment: CDR1 SGDLS and CDR2 YYNGEE. CDR3 sequence: CASSVGASNYGYTF. The CDR3, as DNA: TGTGCCAGCAGCGTAGGGGCCAGCAACTATGGCTACACCTTC.

The J gene is TRBJ2-7, the V gene TRBV29-1; 8 positions match TRBD1. CDR3 length: 16 residues. V lost 0 bases to trimming and J lost 3 bases; unmatched junction nucleotides: 10. Germline V gene data show CDR1 as SQVTM and CDR2 as ANQGSEA. The chain's CDR3 is CSVEDRTGLTGYEQYF. CDR3 DNA sequence: TGCAGCGTTGAAGACAGGACAGGGCTCACCGGCTACGAGCAGTACTTC.

This chain uses TRBV5-6 with TRBJ2-2; 7 bases match TRBD2. Germline V CDR1 and CDR2: SGHDT, YYEEEE. Trimming removed 4 bases from V and 5 bases from J; junction bases left unmatched: 8. CDR3 length: 15 residues. The DNA for the CDR3 is TGTGCCAGCAGCCCCGGACTAGGAGGGACCGGGGAGCTGTTTTTT. It translates to CASSPGLGGTGELFF.

The rearrangement uses TRBV27 and TRBJ2-2, with D maybe TRBD1 (7 bases). CDR1 and CDR2 (germline): MNHEY, SMNVEV (reference sequence). V lost 9 bases, J lost 10 bases, and 15 bases lay in between. The CDR3 spans 12 residues. In nucleotides, the CDR3 is TGTGCCAGGTGCAGGGGGGAGGTGGAGCTGTTTTTT. It specifies CARCRGEVELFF.

The chain has TRBV5-8 and TRBJ2-7, with D possibly being TRBD2 (5 bases). Germline values: CDR1 SGHTS, CDR2 YDEGEE. The CDR3 totals 19 residues. V was cut by 4 bases and J by 0 bases, with 26 bases left in between. As DNA, the CDR3 is TGTGCCAGCAGCCCGGCCGGGATACCCGGGCATTTTTTCTCCTACGAGCAGTACTTC. This codes for CASSPAGIPGHFFSYEQYF.

The table lists this clone with a count of one. The rearrangement links TRBV21-1 to TRBJ2-7; TRBD2, the table's D call, was not compared with the DNA. TRBV21-1 has pseudogene status. This CDR3 spans 16 amino acids. The CDR3: CASSKPGEGPSYEQYF. In nucleotides, the CDR3 is TGTGCCAGCAGCAAACCAGGGGAGGGACCTTCCTACGAGCAGTACTTC.

The CDR3 DNA reads as TGTGCCTGGAGTGGGGGGGGTACTGAAGCTTTCTTT. Its protein is CAWSGGGTEAFF. This chain connects TRBV30 to TRBJ1-1, with D tentatively TRBD1 (5 bases). Germline CDR1 reads GTSNPN; CDR2 reads SVGIG (reference sequence). V was pared by 1 base and J by 5 bases, with 8 bases between. The CDR3 totals 12 residues.

The chain recombines TRBV7-9 with TRBJ2-1; D might be TRBD2 (5 bases). The length of the CDR3 is 13 residues. V lost 8 bases and J 0 bases, leaving 8 bases between the germline ends. CDR1 SEHNR and CDR2 FQNEAQ come from the germline V gene (reference sequence). The CDR3 sequence: CASRGSSYNEQFF. CDR3 nucleotides: TGTGCCAGCCGTGGGAGCTCCTACAATGAGCAGTTCTTC.

This clone was seen a single time. This chain joins TRBV5-6 and TRBJ1-1, with 8 bases that match TRBD1. The trim removed 2 bases at V and 6 bases at J, leaving 6 bases unmatched. The CDR3 is made up of 14 amino acids. CDR1 is SGHDT and CDR2 is YYEEEE in the germline V gene. Here the CDR3 DNA reads TGTGCCAGCAGCTTTGACAGGGGAATCGCTGAAGCTTTCTTT. It codes for CASSFDRGIAEAFF. Based on the CDR3 plus reference TRBV5-6 and TRBJ1-1, the full variable domain is DAGVTQSPTHLIKTRGQQVTLRCSPKSGHDTVSWYQQALGQGPQFIFQYYEEEERQRGNFPDRFSGHQFPNYSSELNVNALLLGDSALYLCASSFDRGIAEAFFGQGTRLTVV.

The chain joins TRBV7-3 to TRBJ1-2; D is uncertain. There are 14 residues in the CDR3. In germline, CDR1 is SGHTA, CDR2 FQGTGA. V was clipped by 1 base and J by 8 bases, with 14 bases between them. The CDR3 loop reads CASSLNDGVEGYTF. In nucleotides, the CDR3 is TGTGCCAGCAGCTTAAATGATGGAGTGGAGGGCTACACCTTC.

The chain has TRBV11-2 and TRBJ2-3; TRBD2 agrees at 8 bases. The CDR3 loop spans 14 amino acids. The germline V gene encodes CDR1 SGHAT and CDR2 FQNNGV. V lost 0 bases to trimming and J lost 8 bases; unmatched junction nucleotides: 4. The CDR3 nucleotides read TGTGCCAGCAGCTTAGAGCGGACTAGCTCTACGCAGTATTTT. Protein sequence: CASSLERTSSTQYF.

The gene calls are TRBV5-4 and TRBJ1-2, with 9 positions matching TRBD1. The germline V gene encodes CDR1 SGHNT and CDR2 YYREEE (reference sequence). J lost 6 bases, V lost 4 bases, and 10 bases had no gene match. CDR3 length: 15 amino acids. CDR3 sequence reads: CASSITGGAENGYTF. The CDR3 DNA follows: TGTGCCAGCAGCATCACAGGGGGCGCGGAGAATGGCTACACCTTC.